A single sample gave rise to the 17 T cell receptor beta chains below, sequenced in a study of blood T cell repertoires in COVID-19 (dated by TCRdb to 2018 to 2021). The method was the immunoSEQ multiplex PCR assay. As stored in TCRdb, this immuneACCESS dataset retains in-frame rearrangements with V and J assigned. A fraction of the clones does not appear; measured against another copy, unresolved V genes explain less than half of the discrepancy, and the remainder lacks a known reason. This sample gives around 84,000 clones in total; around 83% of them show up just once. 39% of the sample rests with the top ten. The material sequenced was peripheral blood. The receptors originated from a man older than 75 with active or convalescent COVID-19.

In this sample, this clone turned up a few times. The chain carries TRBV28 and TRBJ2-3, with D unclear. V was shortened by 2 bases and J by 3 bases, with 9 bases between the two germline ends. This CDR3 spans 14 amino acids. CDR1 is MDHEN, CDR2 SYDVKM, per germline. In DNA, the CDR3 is TGTGCCAGCAGTTTAAAACTATTTACAGATACGCAGTATTTT. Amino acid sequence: CASSLKLFTDTQYF. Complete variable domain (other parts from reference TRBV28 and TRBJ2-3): DVKVTQSSRYLVKRTGEKVFLECVQDMDHENMFWYRQDPGLGLRLIYFSYDVKMKEKGDIPEGYSVSREKKERFSLILESASTNQTSMYLCASSLKLFTDTQYFGPGTRLTVL.

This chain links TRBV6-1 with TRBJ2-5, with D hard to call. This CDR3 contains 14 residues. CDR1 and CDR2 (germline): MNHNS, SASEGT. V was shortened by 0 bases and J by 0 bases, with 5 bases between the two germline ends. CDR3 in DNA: TGTGCCAGCAGTGAAGCCTATGACCAAGAGACCCAGTACTTC. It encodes CASSEAYDQETQYF.

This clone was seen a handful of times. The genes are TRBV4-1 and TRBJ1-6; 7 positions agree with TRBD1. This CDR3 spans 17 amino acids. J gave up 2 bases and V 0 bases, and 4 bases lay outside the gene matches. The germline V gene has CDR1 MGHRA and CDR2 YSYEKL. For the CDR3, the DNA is TGCGCCAGCAGCCAAGAGGGGACAGCGACCTATAATTCACCCCTCCACTTT. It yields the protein CASSQEGTATYNSPLHF.

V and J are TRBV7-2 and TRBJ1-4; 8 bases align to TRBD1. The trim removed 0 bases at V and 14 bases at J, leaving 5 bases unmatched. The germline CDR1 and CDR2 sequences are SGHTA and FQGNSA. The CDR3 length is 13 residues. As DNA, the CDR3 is TGTGCCAGCAGCTTAGCCAGGGGGCGAGAGCTGTTTTTT. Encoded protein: CASSLARGRELFF.

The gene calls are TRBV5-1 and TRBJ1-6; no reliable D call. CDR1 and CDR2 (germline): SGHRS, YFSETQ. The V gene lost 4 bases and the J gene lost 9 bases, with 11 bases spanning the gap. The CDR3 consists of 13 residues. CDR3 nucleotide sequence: TGCGCCAGCAGCCCGGGCGAGGGTTCACCCCTCCACTTT. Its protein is CASSPGEGSPLHF.

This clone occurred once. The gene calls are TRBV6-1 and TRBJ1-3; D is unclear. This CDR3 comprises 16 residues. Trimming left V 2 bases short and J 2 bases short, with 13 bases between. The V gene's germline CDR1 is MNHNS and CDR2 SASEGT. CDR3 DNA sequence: TGTGCCAGCAGTGAAACGGCCGGAGAACCTGGAAACACCATATATTTT. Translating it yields CASSETAGEPGNTIYF.

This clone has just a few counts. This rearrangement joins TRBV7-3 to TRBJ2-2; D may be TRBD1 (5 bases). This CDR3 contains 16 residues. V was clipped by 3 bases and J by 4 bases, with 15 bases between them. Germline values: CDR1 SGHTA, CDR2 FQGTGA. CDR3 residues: CASSFQGNPGTGELFF. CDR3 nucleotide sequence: TGTGCCAGCAGCTTCCAGGGAAACCCGGGCACCGGGGAGCTGTTTTTT. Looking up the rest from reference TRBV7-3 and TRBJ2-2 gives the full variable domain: GAGVSQTPSNKVTEKGKYVELRCDPISGHTALYWYRQSLGQGPEFLIYFQGTGAADDSGLPNDRFFAVRPEGSVSTLKIQRTERGDSAVYLCASSFQGNPGTGELFFGEGSRLTVL.

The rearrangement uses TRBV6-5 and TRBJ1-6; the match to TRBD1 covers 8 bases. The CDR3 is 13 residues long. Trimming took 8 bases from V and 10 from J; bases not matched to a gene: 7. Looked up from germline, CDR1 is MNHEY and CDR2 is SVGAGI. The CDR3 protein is CASGQGRPSPLHF. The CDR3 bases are TGTGCCAGCGGACAGGGTAGGCCATCACCCCTCCACTTT.

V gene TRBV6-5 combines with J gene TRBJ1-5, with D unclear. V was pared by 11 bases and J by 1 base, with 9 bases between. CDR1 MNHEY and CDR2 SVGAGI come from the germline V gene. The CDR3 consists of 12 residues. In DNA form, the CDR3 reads TGTGCCGCGGCGGGGAGCAATCAGCCCCAGCATTTT. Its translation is CAAAGSNQPQHF.

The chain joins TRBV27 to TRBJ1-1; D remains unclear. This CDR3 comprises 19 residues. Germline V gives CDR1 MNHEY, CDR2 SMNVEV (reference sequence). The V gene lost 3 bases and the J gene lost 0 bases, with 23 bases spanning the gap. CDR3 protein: CASSFSPRAPRGMNTEAFF. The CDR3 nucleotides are TGTGCCAGCAGTTTCAGTCCTCGGGCCCCGCGGGGAATGAACACTGAAGCTTTCTTT.

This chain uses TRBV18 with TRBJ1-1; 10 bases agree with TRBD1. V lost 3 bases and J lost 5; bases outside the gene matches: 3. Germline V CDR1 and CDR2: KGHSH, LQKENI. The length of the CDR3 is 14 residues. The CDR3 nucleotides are TGTGCCAGCTCACCCGGGACAGGGGTGACTGAAGCTTTCTTT. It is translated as CASSPGTGVTEAFF.

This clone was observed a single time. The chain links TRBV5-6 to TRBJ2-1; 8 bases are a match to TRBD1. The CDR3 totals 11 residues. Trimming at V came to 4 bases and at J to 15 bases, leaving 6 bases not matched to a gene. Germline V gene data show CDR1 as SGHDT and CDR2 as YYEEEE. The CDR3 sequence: CASSGQGAWFF. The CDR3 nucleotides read TGTGCCAGCAGCGGTCAGGGGGCTTGGTTCTTC.

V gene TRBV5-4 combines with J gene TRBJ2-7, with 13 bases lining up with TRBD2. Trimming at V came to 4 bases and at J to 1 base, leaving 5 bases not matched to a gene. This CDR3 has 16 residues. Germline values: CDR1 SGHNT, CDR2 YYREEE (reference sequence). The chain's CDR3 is CASSLGLAGRSYEQYF. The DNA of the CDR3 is TGTGCCAGCAGCCTGGGACTAGCGGGGAGATCCTACGAGCAGTACTTC.

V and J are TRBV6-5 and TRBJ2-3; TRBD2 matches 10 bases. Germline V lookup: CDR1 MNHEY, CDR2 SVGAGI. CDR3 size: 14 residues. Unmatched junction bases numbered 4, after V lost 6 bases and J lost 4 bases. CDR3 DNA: TGTGCCAGCAGCCCCGGACTAGCGGCAGATACGCAGTATTTT. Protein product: CASSPGLAADTQYF.

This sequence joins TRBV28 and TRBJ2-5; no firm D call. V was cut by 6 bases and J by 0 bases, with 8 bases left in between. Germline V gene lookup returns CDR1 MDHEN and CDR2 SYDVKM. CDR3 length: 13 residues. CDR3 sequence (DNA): TGTGCCAGCAGAAAGAACAACCAAGAGACCCAGTACTTC. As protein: CASRKNNQETQYF.

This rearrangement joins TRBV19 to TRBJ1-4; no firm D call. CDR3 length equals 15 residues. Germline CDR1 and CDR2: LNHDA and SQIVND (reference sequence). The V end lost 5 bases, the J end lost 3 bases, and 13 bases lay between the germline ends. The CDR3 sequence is CASSPYTEANEKLFF. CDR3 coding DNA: TGTGCCAGTAGTCCCTACACCGAGGCTAATGAAAAACTGTTTTTT.

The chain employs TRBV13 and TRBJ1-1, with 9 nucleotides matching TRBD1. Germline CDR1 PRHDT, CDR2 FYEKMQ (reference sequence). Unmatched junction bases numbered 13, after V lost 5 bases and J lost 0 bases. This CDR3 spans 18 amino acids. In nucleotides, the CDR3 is TGTGCCAGCAGCCAACCCGCCGGGGGACAGGGTATGAACACTGAAGCTTTCTTT. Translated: CASSQPAGGQGMNTEAFF.